One sample yielded the 8 T cell receptor beta chains listed below, sequenced in a study of vaccination effects on CD4 cells after COVID-19. Sequencing used immunoSEQ multiplex PCR; TCRdb keeps in-frame clones, though not all of them. The data contain about 8,100 clones, 65% to 80% of them singletons. These receptors' targets are unknown. Viral peptide pools were used in the ViraFEST assay to expand antigen-specific CD4+ T cells, and sequencing came afterward. Researchers isolated CD4+ T cells once less than 13 days of culture had elapsed. Source: CD4+ T cells from PBMCs cultured with HCoV-229E spike peptides, taken before COVID-19 vaccination. The receptors shown here come from a human donor who received a COVID-19 vaccine.

This CDR3 is CASSERWVAEQFF. The CDR3 region has the DNA TGTGCCAGCAGTGAAAGATGGGTGGCCGAGCAGTTCTTC. The genes are TRBV2 and TRBJ2-1; D ambiguous. With 2 bases removed from V and 10 bases from J, the gap between germline ends came to 12 bases. The germline V gene has CDR1 SNHLY and CDR2 FYNNEI. This CDR3 region has 13 residues.

This sequence joins TRBV7-9 and TRBJ1-2, with D possibly matching TRBD1 (5 bases). The CDR3 loop spans 15 amino acids. V dropped 3 bases and J dropped 6 bases, with 17 bases sitting between them. The germline V gene has CDR1 SEHNR and CDR2 FQNEAQ (reference sequence). This CDR3 reads CASSFASGTGDGYTF. In DNA form, the CDR3 reads TGTGCCAGCAGCTTTGCGAGTGGTACGGGGGATGGCTACACCTTC.

V is TRBV27 and J is TRBJ2-7, with 8 nucleotides matching TRBD2. CDR1 MNHEY and CDR2 SMNVEV come from the germline V gene (reference sequence). The CDR3 runs to 15 residues. The ends lost 2 bases at V and 4 bases at J; junction bases unmatched: 7. CDR3 amino acids: CASSLAAGVFYEQYF. The CDR3 DNA reads TGTGCCAGCAGTTTAGCAGCGGGGGTGTTTTACGAGCAGTACTTC.

This chain joins TRBV6-5 and TRBJ1-3; D unclear. Germline V gene sequence: CDR1 MNHEY, CDR2 SVGAGI. This CDR3 spans 14 amino acids. V lost 8 bases and J 0 bases, leaving 11 bases between the germline ends. CDR3 sequence (DNA): TGTGCCAGCCAGGTGACCTTCTCTGGAAACACCATATATTTT. This encodes CASQVTFSGNTIYF.

This chain links TRBV6-6 with TRBJ1-1, with TRBD1 identical over 12 bases. The CDR3 length is 15 residues. Per the germline V gene, CDR1 is MNHNY and CDR2 is SVGAGI (reference sequence). V dropped 0 bases and J dropped 4; count of bases not matched to a gene: 0. The CDR3 sequence: CASSYSGQGATEAFF. The DNA of the CDR3 is TGTGCCAGCAGTTACTCGGGACAGGGGGCCACTGAAGCTTTCTTT.

This rearrangement joins TRBV6-6 to TRBJ1-6, with 7 bases lining up with TRBD1. CDR1 and CDR2 from the germline V gene are MNHNY and SVGAGI (reference sequence). After removal of 5 bases from V and 10 bases from J, the junction contained 14 bases not matched to a gene. The CDR3 extends over 16 amino acids. DNA for the CDR3: TGTGCCAGCAGTAGTCGACAGGGCCGAGATGAATCACCCCTCCACTTT. Translation gives CASSSRQGRDESPLHF.

V gene TRBV7-2 combines with J gene TRBJ2-1; TRBD2 aligns across 7 bases. CDR3 length equals 15 residues. CDR1 is SGHTA and CDR2 is FQGNSA in the germline V gene. Germline trimming cut 5 bases from V and 6 bases from J; bases unmatched to any gene: 10. The CDR3 loop reads CASSPWPGGSNEQFF. CDR3 bases: TGTGCCAGCAGCCCCTGGCCGGGAGGTAGCAATGAGCAGTTCTTC.

Only a few counts were recorded for this clone. The genes are TRBV7-2 and TRBJ1-3; 8 bases line up with TRBD1. The CDR3 is made up of 15 amino acids. The ends lost 4 bases at V and 0 bases at J; junction bases unmatched: 2. Germline assignment: CDR1 SGHTA and CDR2 FQGNSA. CDR3 DNA: TGTGCCAGCAGCTGGACAGGGAGCTCTGGAAACACCATATATTTT. Its protein product is CASSWTGSSGNTIYF.